In its sample, the clone carrying this TCR beta chain was seen once. The data belong to a study of blood T cell repertoires in COVID-19. Across the whole study: COVID-19 samples, acute and convalescent, were from the United States, Italy and Spain. PBMCs, B-cell-depleted T cells, or T cells provided the cDNA or gDNA that made up the material.

V was trimmed by 0 bases and J by 3 bases, leaving 10 bases between them. The CDR3 sequence is 14 residues long. CDR1 and CDR2 from the germline V gene are SGHRS and YFSETQ. Followed longitudinally, the Seattle patients had been enrolled during active infection. The authors' processing: Using reference gene primer amplification, nucleated cell counts were estimated. This table comes from immunoSEQ multiplex PCR, and its TCRdb copy is limited to in-frame clones, with some not included. V and J calls and clone size are given by that table; D and trimming were obtained from the DNA. The sample holds about 200,000 clones; around 80% are singletons and the top ten take roughly 7.8%.

V usage is TRBV5-1 and J usage is TRBJ2-7; the D gene is possibly TRBD2 (5 bases). The receptor was derived from an elderly woman with COVID-19, enrolled during active disease. The sample taken for sequencing was peripheral blood. In DNA, the CDR3 is TGCGCCAGCAGCTTGGGAACTGGAGGCTACGAGCAGTACTTC. It encodes CASSLGTGGYEQYF.